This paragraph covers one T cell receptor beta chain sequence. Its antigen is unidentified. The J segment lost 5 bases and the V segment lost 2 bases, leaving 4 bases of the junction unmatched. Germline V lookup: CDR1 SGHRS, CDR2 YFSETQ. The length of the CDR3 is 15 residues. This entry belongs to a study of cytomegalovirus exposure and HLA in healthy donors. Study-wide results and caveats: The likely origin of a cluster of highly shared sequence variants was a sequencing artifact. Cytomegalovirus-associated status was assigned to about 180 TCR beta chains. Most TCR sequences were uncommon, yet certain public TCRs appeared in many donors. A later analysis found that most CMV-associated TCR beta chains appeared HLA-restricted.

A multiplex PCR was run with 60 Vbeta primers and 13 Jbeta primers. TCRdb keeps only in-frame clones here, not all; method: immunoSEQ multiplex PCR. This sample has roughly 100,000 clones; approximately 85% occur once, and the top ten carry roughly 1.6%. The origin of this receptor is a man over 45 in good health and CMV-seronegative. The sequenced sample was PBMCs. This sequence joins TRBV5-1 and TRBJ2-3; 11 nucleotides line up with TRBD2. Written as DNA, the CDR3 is TGCGCCAGCAGCTTTAGCGGGGGGGCGAAAGATACGCAGTATTTT. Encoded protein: CASSFSGGAKDTQYF.